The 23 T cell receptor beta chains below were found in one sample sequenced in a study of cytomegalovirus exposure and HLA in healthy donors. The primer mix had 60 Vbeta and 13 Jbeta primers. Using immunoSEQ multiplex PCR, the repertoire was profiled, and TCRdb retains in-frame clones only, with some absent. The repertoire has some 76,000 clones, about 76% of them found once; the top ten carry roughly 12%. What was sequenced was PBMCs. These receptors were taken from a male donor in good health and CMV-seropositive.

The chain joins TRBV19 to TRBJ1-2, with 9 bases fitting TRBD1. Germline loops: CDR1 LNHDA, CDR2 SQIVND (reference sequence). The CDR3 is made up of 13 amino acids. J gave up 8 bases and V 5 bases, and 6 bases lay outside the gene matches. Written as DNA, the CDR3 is TGTGCCAGTAGTTTTGGGACAGGGCAGGGCTACACCTTC. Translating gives CASSFGTGQGYTF.

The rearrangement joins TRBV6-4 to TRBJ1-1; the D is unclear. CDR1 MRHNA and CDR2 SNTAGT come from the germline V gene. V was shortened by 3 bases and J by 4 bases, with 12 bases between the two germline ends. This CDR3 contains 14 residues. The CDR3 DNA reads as TGTGCCAGCAGTGAGAGGGTAGAGAGCACTGAAGCTTTCTTT. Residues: CASSERVESTEAFF.

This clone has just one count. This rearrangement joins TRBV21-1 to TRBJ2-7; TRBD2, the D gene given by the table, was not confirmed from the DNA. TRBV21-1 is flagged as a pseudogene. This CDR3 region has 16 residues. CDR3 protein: CASSKGRTAGGSEQYF. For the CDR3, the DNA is TGTGCCAGCAGCAAAGGACGAACCGCCGGGGGGTCCGAGCAGTACTTC.

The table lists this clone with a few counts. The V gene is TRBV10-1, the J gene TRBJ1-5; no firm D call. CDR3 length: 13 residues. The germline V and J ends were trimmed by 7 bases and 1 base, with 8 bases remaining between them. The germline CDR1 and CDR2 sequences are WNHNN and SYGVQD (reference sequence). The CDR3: CASTRLSNQPQHF. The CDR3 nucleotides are TGCGCCAGCACCCGACTGAGCAATCAGCCCCAGCATTTT.

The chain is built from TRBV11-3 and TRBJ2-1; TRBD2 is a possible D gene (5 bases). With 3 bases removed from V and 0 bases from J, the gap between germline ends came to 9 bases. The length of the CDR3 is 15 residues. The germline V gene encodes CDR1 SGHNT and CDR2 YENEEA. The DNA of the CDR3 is TGTGCCAGCAGCTTTGGCGGGCGCTCCTACAATGAGCAGTTCTTC. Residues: CASSFGGRSYNEQFF.

The CDR3 region is CASSLNRGREQYF. CDR3 nucleotides: TGTGCCAGCAGCTTGAACAGGGGGCGGGAGCAGTACTTC. This sequence joins TRBV5-8 and TRBJ2-7; 9 bases are a match to TRBD1. This CDR3 is 13 amino acids long. Germline trimming cut 1 base from V and 7 bases from J; bases unmatched to any gene: 3. Germline V gene data show CDR1 as SGHTS and CDR2 as YDEGEE.

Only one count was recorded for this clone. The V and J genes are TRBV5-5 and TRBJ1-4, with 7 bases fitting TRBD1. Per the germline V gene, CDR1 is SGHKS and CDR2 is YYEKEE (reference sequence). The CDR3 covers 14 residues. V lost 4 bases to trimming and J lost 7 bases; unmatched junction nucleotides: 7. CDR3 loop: CASSQGGAGEKLFF. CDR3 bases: TGTGCCAGCAGCCAAGGGGGCGCGGGTGAAAAACTGTTTTTT.

In nucleotides, the CDR3 is TGTGCCAGCAGCTTAGCCATAGCGGGAGGTGAGACCCAGTACTTC. Its protein product is CASSLAIAGGETQYF. This chain joins TRBV7-7 and TRBJ2-5; 10 positions agree with TRBD2. The V and J ends lost 0 bases and 5 bases, in that order; junction bases with no gene match: 3. Germline CDR1 SSHAT, CDR2 FNYEAQ (reference sequence). This CDR3 region has 15 residues.

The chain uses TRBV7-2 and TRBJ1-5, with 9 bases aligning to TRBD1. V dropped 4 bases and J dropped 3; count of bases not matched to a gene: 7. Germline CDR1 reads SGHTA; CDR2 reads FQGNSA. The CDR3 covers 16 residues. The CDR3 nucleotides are TGTGCCAGCAGCTGGACCGGGACAGGGAACAATCAGCCCCAGCATTTT. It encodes CASSWTGTGNNQPQHF.

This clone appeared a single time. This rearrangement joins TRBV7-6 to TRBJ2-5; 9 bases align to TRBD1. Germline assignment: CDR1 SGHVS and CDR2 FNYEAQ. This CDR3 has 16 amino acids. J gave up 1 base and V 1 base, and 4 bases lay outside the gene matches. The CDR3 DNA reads TGTGCCAGCAGCTTAGGGACAGGGGTGACCCAAGAGACCCAGTACTTC. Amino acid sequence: CASSLGTGVTQETQYF.

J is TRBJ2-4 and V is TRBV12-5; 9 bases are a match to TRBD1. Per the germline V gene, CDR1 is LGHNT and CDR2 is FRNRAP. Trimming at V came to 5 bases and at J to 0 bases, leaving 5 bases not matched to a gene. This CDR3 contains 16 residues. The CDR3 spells CASGPGQGVAKNIQYF. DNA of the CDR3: TGTGCTAGTGGTCCGGGACAGGGAGTAGCCAAAAACATTCAGTACTTC.

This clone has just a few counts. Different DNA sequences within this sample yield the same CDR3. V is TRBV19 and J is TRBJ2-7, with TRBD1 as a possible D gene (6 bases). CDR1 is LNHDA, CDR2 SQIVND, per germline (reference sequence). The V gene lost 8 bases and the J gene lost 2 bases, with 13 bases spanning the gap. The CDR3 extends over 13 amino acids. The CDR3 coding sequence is TGTGCCAGTTCCACAGGGTCCCCCTACGAGCAGTACTTC. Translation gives CASSTGSPYEQYF.

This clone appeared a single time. As DNA, the CDR3 is TGTGCCAGCTCACCATGGACAGGGGACGGCTACACCTTC. Translating it yields CASSPWTGDGYTF. V gene TRBV18 combines with J gene TRBJ1-2, with 9 bases fitting TRBD1. Germline CDR1 reads KGHSH; CDR2 reads LQKENI. This CDR3 is 13 amino acids long. V trimming: 2 bases; J trimming: 8 bases; junction bases outside the gene matches: 3.

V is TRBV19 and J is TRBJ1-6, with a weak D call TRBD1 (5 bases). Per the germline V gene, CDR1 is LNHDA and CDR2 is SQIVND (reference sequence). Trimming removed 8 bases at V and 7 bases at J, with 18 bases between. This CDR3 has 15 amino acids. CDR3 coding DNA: TGTGCCAGTTCCACCCTAACAGGTAACAATTCACCCCTCCACTTT. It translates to CASSTLTGNNSPLHF.

In DNA form, the CDR3 reads TGTGCCAGTAGTATCCCGGGGACAACCTATGGCTACACCTTC. Its translation is CASSIPGTTYGYTF. The chain carries TRBV19 and TRBJ1-2; weak D call: TRBD1 (6 bases). Trimming took 3 bases from V and 4 from J, leaving 12 bases between them. CDR3 length: 14 residues. In germline, CDR1 is LNHDA, CDR2 SQIVND (reference sequence).

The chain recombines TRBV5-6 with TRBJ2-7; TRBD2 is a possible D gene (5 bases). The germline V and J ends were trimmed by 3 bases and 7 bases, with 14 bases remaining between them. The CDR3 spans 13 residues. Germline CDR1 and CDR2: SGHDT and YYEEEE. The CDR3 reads CASSSQISGEQYF. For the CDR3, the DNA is TGTGCCAGCAGCTCCCAGATCTCGGGGGAGCAGTACTTC.

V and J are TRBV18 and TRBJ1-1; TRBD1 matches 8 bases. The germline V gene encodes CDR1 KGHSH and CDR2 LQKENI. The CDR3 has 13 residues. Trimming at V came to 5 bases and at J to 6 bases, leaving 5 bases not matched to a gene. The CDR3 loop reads CASSTDRGAEAFF. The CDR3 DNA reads TGTGCCAGCTCAACCGACAGGGGTGCTGAAGCTTTCTTT.

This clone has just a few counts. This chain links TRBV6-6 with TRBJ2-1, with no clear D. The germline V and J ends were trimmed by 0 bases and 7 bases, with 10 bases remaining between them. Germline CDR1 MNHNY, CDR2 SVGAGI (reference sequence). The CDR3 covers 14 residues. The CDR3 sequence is CASSYSRQGNEQFF. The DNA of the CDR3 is TGTGCCAGCAGTTACTCGAGGCAAGGTAATGAGCAGTTCTTC.

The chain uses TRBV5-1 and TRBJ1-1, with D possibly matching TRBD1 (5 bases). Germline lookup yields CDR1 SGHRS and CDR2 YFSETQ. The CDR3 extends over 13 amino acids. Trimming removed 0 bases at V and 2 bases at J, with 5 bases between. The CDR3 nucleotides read TGCGCCAGCAGCTTGGGGGGCAACACTGAAGCTTTCTTT. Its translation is CASSLGGNTEAFF.

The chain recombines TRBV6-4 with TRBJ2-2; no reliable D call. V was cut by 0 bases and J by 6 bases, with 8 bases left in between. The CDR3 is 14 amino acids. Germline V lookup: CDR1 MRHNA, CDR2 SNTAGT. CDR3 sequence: CASSDSRAPGELFF. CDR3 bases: TGTGCCAGCAGTGACTCGAGAGCCCCCGGGGAGCTGTTTTTT.

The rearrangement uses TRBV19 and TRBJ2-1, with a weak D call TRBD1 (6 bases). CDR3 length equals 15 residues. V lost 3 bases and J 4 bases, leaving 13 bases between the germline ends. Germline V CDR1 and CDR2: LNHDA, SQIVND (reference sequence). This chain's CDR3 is CASSIARGPYNEQFF. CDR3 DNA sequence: TGTGCCAGTAGTATTGCCAGGGGTCCGTACAATGAGCAGTTCTTC.

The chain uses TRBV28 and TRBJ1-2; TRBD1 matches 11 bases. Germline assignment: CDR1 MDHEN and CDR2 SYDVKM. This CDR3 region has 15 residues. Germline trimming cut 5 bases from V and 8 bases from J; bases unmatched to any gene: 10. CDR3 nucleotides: TGTGCCAGCAGTCCCTCTTGGACAGGGGGCGTAGGCTACACCTTC. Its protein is CASSPSWTGGVGYTF.

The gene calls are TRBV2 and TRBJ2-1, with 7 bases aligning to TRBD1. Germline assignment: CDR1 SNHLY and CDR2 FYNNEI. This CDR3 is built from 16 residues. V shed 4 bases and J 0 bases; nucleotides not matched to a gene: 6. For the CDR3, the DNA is TGTGCCAGCAGTGGGGACAGACTGAGCTCCTACAATGAGCAGTTCTTC. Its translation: CASSGDRLSSYNEQFF.